Listed below are T cell receptor beta chains from one sample, sequenced in a study of blood T cell repertoires in COVID-19. The assay was immunoSEQ multiplex PCR, and TCRdb's table has in-frame clones only and misses some. The sample has approximately 260,000 clones; approximately 90% are singletons. Sequencing was performed on peripheral blood. These receptors came from a woman between 35 and 50 years old with acute or convalescent COVID-19. Both conserved end residues are part of each CDR3.

TRBJ1-5 TRBV6-1 CASSEGGRYQPQHF
TRBJ2-1 TRBV7-2 CASSLSGGVSYNEQFF
TRBJ1-5 TRBV5-6 CASSPGQGDGQPQHF
TRBJ1-1 TRBV10-3 CAITRDTPDTEAFF
TRBJ1-3 TRBV9 CASSVGGTFSGNTIYF
TRBJ2-2 TRBV10-2 CATAPGTGYSTGELFF
TRBJ1-5 TRBV3-1/TRBV3-2 CASSQTTGGSGNQPQHF
TRBJ1-3 TRBV12-5 CASGLDPRWTGRFGNTIYF
TRBJ1-5 TRBV7-9 CASSLGAMGQPQHF
TRBJ1-4 TRBV6-5 CASSYRETNEKLFF
TRBJ1-4 TRBV25-1 CASSPRGRGNEKLFF
TRBJ1-2 TRBV27 CASSLGGSYGANYGYTF
TRBJ1-1 TRBV11-3 CASSLRGSEAFF
TRBJ1-3 TRBV5-4 CASSPGTGFGNTIYF
TRBJ1-6 TRBV2 CASSSSGGFGNSPLHF
TRBJ1-5 TRBV6-2/TRBV6-3 CASSYRGSGTGNQPQHF
TRBJ1-6 TRBV9 CASSVGGTGGTRYNSPLHF
TRBJ2-5 TRBV12-2 CASRLPGQVIETQYF
TRBJ2-3 TRBV10-3 CAIRDLEGADTQYF
TRBJ1-1 TRBV7-9 CASSLPGQGDTEAFF
TRBJ2-3 TRBV7-2 CASNGGTTDTQYF
TRBJ2-5 TRBV5-8 CASSLVGPPRETQYF
TRBJ1-3 TRBV14 CASSPYSGNTIYF
TRBJ2-3 TRBV11-2 CASSLVGRGGYTDTQYF
TRBJ1-2 TRBV19 CASSTPGTGSIGYTF
TRBJ1-5 TRBV3-1/TRBV3-2 CASSQNPAGPQHF
TRBJ1-5 TRBV7-8 CASSPSNQPQHF
TRBJ1-4 TRBV5-1 CASREGQVNEKLFF
TRBJ1-5 TRBV3-1/TRBV3-2 CASSQGQISNQPQHF
TRBJ1-3 TRBV2 CASSSTVNTIYF
TRBJ2-1 TRBV6-1 CASSEWALPVTNEQFF
TRBJ1-2 TRBV5-5 CASTADSANYGYTF
TRBJ1-1 TRBV5-4 CASSLAAGTREAFF
TRBJ2-1 TRBV3-1/TRBV3-2 CASRFPGDEQFF
TRBJ1-2 TRBV2 CASSEGSSYGYTF
TRBJ1-2 TRBV5-5 CASSFHSYGYTF
TRBJ1-1 TRBV15 CATSRVKGAAEAFF
TRBJ2-5 TRBV5-4 CASSLALRETQYF
TRBJ1-2 TRBV5-6 CASSLDRFSNYGYTF
TRBJ1-1 TRBV4-1 CASSHAPDTLRTEAFF
TRBJ2-3 TRBV5-1 CASSRGQGDTDTQYF
TRBJ1-4 TRBV30 CAWGRGVVEKLFF
TRBJ2-1 TRBV5-1 CASSPGLAGLNEQFF
TRBJ1-1 TRBV2 CASGGTEYTEAFF
TRBJ1-1 TRBV3-1/TRBV3-2 CASQEQGGAEAFF
TRBJ2-4 TRBV6-5 CASSIGGQNIQYF
TRBJ2-5 TRBV27 CASSKKGQQETQYF
TRBJ2-6 TRBV15 CATSRGPGQGYSGANVLTF
TRBJ1-3 TRBV6-1 CASSEGAGLGGNTIYF
TRBJ1-2 TRBV2 CASSENVGTPFGYGYTF
TRBJ2-6 TRBV21-1 CASTRDRGGSSGANVLTF
TRBJ1-2 TRBV9 CASSRTGTGDYGYTF
TRBJ1-6 TRBV5-1 CASSVGGRGPNSPLHF
TRBJ1-2 TRBV15 CATRTGGNYGYTF
TRBJ1-2 TRBV10-3 CAISLGREYYTF
TRBJ1-1 TRBV6-6 CASSGQANTEAFF
TRBJ1-2 TRBV3-1/TRBV3-2 CASSPLRTSRDYGYTF
TRBJ1-2 TRBV5-6 CASSLLAEGVLNGYTF
TRBJ1-2 TRBV6-2/TRBV6-3 CASSVSGTGSFGYTF
TRBJ1-2 TRBV5-6 CASSLGRGQSNYGYTF